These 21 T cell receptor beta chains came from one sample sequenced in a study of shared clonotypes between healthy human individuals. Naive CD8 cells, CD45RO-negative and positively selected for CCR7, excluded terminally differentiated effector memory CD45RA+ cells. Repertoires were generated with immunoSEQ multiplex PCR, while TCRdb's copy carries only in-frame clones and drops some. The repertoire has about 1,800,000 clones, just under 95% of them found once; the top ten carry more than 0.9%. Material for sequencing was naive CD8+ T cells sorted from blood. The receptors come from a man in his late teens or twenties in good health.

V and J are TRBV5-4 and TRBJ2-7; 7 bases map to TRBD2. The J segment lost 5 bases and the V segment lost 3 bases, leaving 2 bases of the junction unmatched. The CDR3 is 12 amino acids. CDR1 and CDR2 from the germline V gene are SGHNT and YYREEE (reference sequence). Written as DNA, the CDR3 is TGTGCCAGCAGCTGGGACTACCACGAGCAGTACTTC. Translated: CASSWDYHEQYF. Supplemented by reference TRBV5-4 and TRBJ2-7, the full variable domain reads ETGVTQSPTHLIKTRGQQVTLRCSSQSGHNTVSWYQQALGQGPQFIFQYYREEENGRGNFPPRFSGLQFPNYSSELNVNALELDDSALYLCASSWDYHEQYFGPGTRLTVT.

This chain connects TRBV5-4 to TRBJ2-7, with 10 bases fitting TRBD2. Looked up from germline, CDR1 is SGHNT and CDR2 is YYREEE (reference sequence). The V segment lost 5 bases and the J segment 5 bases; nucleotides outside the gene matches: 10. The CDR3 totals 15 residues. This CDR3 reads CASSPASGRRDEQYF. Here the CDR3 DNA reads TGTGCCAGCAGTCCCGCTAGCGGGAGACGGGACGAGCAGTACTTC.

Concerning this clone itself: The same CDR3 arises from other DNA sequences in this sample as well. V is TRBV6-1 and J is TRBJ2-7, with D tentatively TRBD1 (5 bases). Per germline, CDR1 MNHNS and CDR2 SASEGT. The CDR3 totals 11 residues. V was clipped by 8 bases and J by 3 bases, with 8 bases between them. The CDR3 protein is CASGDSYEQYF. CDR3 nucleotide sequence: TGTGCCAGCGGCGACAGCTACGAGCAGTACTTC.

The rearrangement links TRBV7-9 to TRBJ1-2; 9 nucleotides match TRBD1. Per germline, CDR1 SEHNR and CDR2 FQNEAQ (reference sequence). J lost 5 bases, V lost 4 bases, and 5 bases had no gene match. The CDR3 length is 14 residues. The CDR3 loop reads CASSSGQGRYGYTF. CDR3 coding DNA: TGTGCCAGCAGCTCCGGACAGGGGCGGTATGGCTACACCTTC.

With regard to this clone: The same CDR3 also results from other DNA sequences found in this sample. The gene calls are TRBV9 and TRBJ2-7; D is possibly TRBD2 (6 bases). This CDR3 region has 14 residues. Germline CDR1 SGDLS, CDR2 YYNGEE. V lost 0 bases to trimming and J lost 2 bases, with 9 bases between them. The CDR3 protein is CASSVGGVAYEQYF. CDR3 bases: TGTGCCAGCAGCGTAGGGGGGGTAGCCTACGAGCAGTACTTC.

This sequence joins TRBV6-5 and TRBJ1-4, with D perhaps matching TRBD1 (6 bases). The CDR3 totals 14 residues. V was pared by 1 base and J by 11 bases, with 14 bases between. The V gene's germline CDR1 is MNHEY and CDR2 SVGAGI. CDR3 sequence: CASSYLQGPRKLFF. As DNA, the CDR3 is TGTGCCAGCAGTTACTTACAGGGACCCCGGAAACTGTTTTTT.

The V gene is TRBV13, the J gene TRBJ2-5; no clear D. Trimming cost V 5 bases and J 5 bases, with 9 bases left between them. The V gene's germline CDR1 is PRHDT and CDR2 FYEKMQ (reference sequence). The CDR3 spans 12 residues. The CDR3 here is CASSRRRETQYF. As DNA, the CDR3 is TGTGCCAGCAGCCGTCGACGGGAGACCCAGTACTTC.

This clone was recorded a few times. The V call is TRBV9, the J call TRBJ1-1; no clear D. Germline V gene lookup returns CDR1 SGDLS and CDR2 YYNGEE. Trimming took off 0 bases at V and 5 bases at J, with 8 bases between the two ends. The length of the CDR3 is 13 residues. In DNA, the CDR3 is TGTGCCAGCAGCGTAGTAGATGGGACTGAAGCTTTCTTT. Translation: CASSVVDGTEAFF. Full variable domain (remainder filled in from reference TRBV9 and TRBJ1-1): DSGVTQTPKHLITATGQRVTLRCSPRSGDLSVYWYQQSLDQGLQFLIQYYNGEERAKGNILERFSAQQFPDLHSELNLSSLELGDSALYFCASSVVDGTEAFFGQGTRLTVV.

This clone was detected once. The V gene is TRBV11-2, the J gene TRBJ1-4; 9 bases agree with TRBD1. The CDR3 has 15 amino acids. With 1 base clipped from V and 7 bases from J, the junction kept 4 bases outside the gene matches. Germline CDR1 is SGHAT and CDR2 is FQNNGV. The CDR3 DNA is TGTGCCAGCAGCTTAGGGACAGGGGTCGGTGAAAAACTGTTTTTT. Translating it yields CASSLGTGVGEKLFF.

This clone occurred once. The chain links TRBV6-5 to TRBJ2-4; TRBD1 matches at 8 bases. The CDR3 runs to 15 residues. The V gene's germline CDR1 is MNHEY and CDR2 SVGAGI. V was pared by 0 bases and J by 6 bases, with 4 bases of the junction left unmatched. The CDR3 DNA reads TGTGCCAGCAGTTACTCAGGGACAGGTGGAAACATTCAGTACTTC. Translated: CASSYSGTGGNIQYF.

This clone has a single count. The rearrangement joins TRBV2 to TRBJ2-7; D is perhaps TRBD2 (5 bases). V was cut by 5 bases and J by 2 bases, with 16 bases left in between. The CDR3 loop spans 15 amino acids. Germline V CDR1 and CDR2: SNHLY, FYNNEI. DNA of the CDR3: TGTGCCAGCAGTACGCGGGCATCCGGGACCTACGAGCAGTACTTC. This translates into CASSTRASGTYEQYF.

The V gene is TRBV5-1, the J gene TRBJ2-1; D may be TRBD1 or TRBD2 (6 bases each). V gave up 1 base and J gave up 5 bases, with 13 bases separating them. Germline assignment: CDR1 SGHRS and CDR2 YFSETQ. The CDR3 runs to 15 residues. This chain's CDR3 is CASSLYAGHDNEQFF. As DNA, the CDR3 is TGCGCCAGCAGCTTGTATGCGGGACACGACAATGAGCAGTTCTTC. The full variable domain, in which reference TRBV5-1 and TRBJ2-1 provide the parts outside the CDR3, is KAGVTQTPRYLIKTRGQQVTLSCSPISGHRSVSWYQQTPGQGLQFLFEYFSETQRNKGNFPGRFSGRQFSNSRSEMNVSTLELGDSALYLCASSLYAGHDNEQFFGPGTRLTVL.

This chain's CDR3 is CASSDSASGGETQYF. The CDR3 nucleotides read TGTGCCAGCAGTGACTCGGCTAGCGGTGGAGAGACCCAGTACTTC. The rearrangement uses TRBV6-4 and TRBJ2-5, with 7 nucleotides matching TRBD2. After removal of 0 bases from V and 4 bases from J, the junction contained 5 bases not matched to a gene. Looked up from germline, CDR1 is MRHNA and CDR2 is SNTAGT. This CDR3 region has 15 residues.

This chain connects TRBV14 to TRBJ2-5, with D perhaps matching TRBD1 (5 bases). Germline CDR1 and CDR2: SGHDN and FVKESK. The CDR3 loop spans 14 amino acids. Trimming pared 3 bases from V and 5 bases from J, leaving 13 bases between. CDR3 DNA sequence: TGTGCCAGCAGCCACCCTGAGAAGGGGGAGACCCAGTACTTC. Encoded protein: CASSHPEKGETQYF. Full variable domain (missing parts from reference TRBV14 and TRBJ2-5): EAGVTQFPSHSVIEKGQTVTLRCDPISGHDNLYWYRRVMGKEIKFLLHFVKESKQDESGMPNNRFLAERTGGTYSTLKVQPAELEDSGVYFCASSHPEKGETQYFGPGTRLLVL.

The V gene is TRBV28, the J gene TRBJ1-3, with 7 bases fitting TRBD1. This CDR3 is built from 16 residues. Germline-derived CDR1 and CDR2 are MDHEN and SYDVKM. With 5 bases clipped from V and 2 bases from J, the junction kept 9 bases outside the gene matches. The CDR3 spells CASSEYRGVTGNTIYF. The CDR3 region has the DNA TGTGCCAGCAGTGAATACAGGGGTGTTACTGGAAACACCATATATTTT.

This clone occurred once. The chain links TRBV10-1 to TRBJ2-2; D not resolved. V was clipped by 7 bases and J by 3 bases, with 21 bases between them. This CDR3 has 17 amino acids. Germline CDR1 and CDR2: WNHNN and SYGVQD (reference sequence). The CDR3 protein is CASTPGPAGPYTGELFF. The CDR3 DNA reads TGCGCCAGCACCCCAGGTCCAGCCGGGCCCTACACCGGGGAGCTGTTTTTT.

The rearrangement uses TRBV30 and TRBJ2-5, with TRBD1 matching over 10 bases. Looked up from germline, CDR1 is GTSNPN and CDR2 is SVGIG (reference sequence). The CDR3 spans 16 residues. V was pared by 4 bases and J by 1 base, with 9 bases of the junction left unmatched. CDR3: CAWTAPGQGLQETQYF. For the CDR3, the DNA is TGTGCCTGGACAGCTCCGGGACAGGGGCTCCAAGAGACCCAGTACTTC.

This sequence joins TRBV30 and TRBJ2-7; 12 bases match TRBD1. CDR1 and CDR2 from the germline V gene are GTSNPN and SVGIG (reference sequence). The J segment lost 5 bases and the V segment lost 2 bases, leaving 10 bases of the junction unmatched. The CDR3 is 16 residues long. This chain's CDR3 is CAWSHRPGQGAHEQYF. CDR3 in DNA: TGTGCCTGGAGTCATCGACCGGGACAGGGGGCACACGAGCAGTACTTC.

The CDR3 sequence is CASSQRQGAVNQPQHF. In DNA form, the CDR3 reads TGCGCCAGCAGCCAAAGACAGGGGGCAGTCAATCAGCCCCAGCATTTT. The chain carries TRBV4-1 and TRBJ1-5; 10 bases agree with TRBD1. The CDR3 consists of 16 residues. Germline CDR1 MGHRA, CDR2 YSYEKL. V lost 2 bases to trimming and J lost 3 bases; unmatched junction nucleotides: 4.

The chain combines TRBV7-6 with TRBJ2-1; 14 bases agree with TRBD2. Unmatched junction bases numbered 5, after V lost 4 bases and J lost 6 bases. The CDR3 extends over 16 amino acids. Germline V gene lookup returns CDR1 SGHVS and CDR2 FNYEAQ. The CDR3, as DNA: TGTGCCAGCAGCTGGGGACTAGCGGGAGAGGGCAATGAGCAGTTCTTC. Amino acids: CASSWGLAGEGNEQFF. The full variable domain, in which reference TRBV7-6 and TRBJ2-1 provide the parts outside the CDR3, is GAGVSQSPRYKVTKRGQDVALRCDPISGHVSLYWYRQALGQGPEFLTYFNYEAQQDKSGLPNDRFSAERPEGSISTLTIQRTEQRDSAMYRCASSWGLAGEGNEQFFGPGTRLTVL.

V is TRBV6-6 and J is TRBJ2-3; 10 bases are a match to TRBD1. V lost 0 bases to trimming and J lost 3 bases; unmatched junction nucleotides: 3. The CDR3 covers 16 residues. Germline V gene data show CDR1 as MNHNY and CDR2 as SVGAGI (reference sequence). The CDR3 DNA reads TGTGCCAGCAGTTACTCTCCGGGACAGGGGACAGATACGCAGTATTTT. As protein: CASSYSPGQGTDTQYF.